The 18 T cell receptor beta chains below come from one sample, sequenced in a study of OX40 agonist ivuxolimab in advanced cancers. Library preparation used the immunoSEQ multiplex PCR assay. TCRdb's version of the immuneACCESS table is confined to in-frame rearrangements and falls short of the full clone set. An unresolved V gene accounts for under half of the shortfall where checked; the remainder is of unknown origin. Within this sample are about 80,000 clones, with 92% of them counted one time only. The top ten hold about 9.4% of the sample. The sample consisted of CD4+ or CD8+ T cells sorted from blood, taken in a trial of the OX40 agonist ivuxolimab. These receptors all come from an adult with an advanced solid tumor such as melanoma, head and neck, liver or kidney cancer.

The V and J genes are TRBV2 and TRBJ2-5, with D possibly being TRBD1 (5 bases). The germline CDR1 and CDR2 sequences are SNHLY and FYNNEI. CDR3 length: 16 residues. V lost 7 bases to trimming and J lost 2 bases, with 20 bases between them. The CDR3 DNA follows: TGTGCCAGCAAGGGCCTGACCTTGACAGATCAAGAGACCCAGTACTTC. It translates to CASKGLTLTDQETQYF.

This clone is a singleton in its sample. The V and J genes are TRBV5-5 and TRBJ1-5; 9 nucleotides match TRBD1. The junction had 11 bases not matched to a gene; V was cut back by 3 bases and J by 4 bases. Germline V gene data show CDR1 as SGHKS and CDR2 as YYEKEE (reference sequence). The CDR3 has 17 amino acids. CDR3 sequence reads: CASSSAGGTGRNQPQHF. The CDR3 coding sequence is TGTGCCAGCAGCTCGGCCGGCGGGACAGGGAGGAATCAGCCCCAGCATTTT. The full variable domain, rest sourced from reference TRBV5-5 and TRBJ1-5, is DAGVTQSPTHLIKTRGQQVTLRCSPISGHKSVSWYQQVLGQGPQFIFQYYEKEERGRGNFPDRFSARQFPNYSSELNVNALLLGDSALYLCASSSAGGTGRNQPQHFGDGTRLSIL.

CDR3 residues: CASSGDAPITDTQYF. The CDR3 DNA reads as TGTGCCAGCAGCGGGGACGCCCCGATCACAGATACGCAGTATTTT. The V call is TRBV9, the J call TRBJ2-3, with D possibly being TRBD1 or TRBD2 (5 bases each). Trimming took 3 bases from V and 2 from J, leaving 13 bases between them. CDR1 and CDR2 from the germline V gene are SGDLS and YYNGEE. CDR3 length: 15 residues.

The chain uses TRBV14 and TRBJ1-1; D remains ambiguous. The CDR3 runs to 17 residues. Between the trimmed V and J ends, which lost 4 bases and 2 bases, there was a span of 20 bases. Germline-derived CDR1 and CDR2 are SGHDN and FVKESK. CDR3 sequence reads: CASSRPPVGEGNTEAFF. Written as DNA, the CDR3 is TGTGCCAGCAGCCGACCGCCTGTCGGGGAAGGAAACACTGAAGCTTTCTTT.

The rearrangement uses TRBV5-8 and TRBJ1-2, with D unclear. The CDR3 length is 13 residues. V was clipped by 0 bases and J by 4 bases, with 7 bases between them. Germline CDR1 is SGHTS and CDR2 is YDEGEE. DNA for the CDR3: TGTGCCAGCAGCTTGGCTTATGGCTATGGCTACACCTTC. Encoded protein: CASSLAYGYGYTF.

This clone was seen once. The chain has TRBV10-3 and TRBJ2-3; TRBD1 aligns across 7 bases. This CDR3 comprises 15 residues. V dropped 10 bases and J dropped 0; count of bases not matched to a gene: 10. Germline values: CDR1 ENHRY, CDR2 SYGVKD. The CDR3 nucleotides are TGTGCCAACCGGGACAGCCTTTCCAGCACAGATACGCAGTATTTT. Its translation is CANRDSLSSTDTQYF.

This chain connects TRBV7-2 to TRBJ1-2; TRBD1 agrees at 7 bases. The germline V gene encodes CDR1 SGHTA and CDR2 FQGNSA. The length of the CDR3 is 14 residues. V dropped 1 base and J dropped 3; count of bases not matched to a gene: 2. CDR3 protein: CASSLEGADYGYTF. The DNA of the CDR3 is TGTGCCAGCAGCTTAGAGGGGGCTGACTATGGCTACACCTTC.

This chain joins TRBV9 and TRBJ2-1, with 8 nucleotides matching TRBD2. Germline CDR1 reads SGDLS; CDR2 reads YYNGEE. The CDR3 runs 14 residues. Trimming took 4 bases from V and 2 from J; bases not matched to a gene: 2. CDR3 amino acids: CASSPGGAYNEQFF. The CDR3, as DNA: TGTGCCAGCAGCCCGGGGGGGGCCTACAATGAGCAGTTCTTC.

CDR3 in DNA: TGTGCCAGCAGCTCTTCAGGGTCAGGGGAAAAACTGTTTTTT. This gives the protein CASSSSGSGEKLFF. The J gene is TRBJ1-4, the V gene TRBV13, with D perhaps TRBD1 (5 bases). Per the germline V gene, CDR1 is PRHDT and CDR2 is FYEKMQ (reference sequence). This CDR3 has 14 amino acids. V was trimmed by 4 bases and J by 8 bases, leaving 14 bases between them. The complete variable domain, with remaining parts taken from reference TRBV13 and TRBJ1-4, reads AAGVIQSPRHLIKEKRETATLKCYPIPRHDTVYWYQQGPGQDPQFLISFYEKMQSDKGSIPDRFSAQQFSDYHSELNMSSLELGDSALYFCASSSSGSGEKLFFGSGTQLSVL.

The rearrangement links TRBV6-1 to TRBJ2-2; D call uncertain. The germline gives CDR1 MNHNS, CDR2 SASEGT. Trimming removed 4 bases at V and 6 bases at J, with 12 bases between. The CDR3 totals 14 residues. CDR3 sequence reads: CASSVWSGPGELFF. The CDR3 nucleotides are TGTGCCAGCAGTGTATGGTCTGGCCCCGGGGAGCTGTTTTTT.

This chain links TRBV6-5 with TRBJ1-2; 8 nucleotides align to TRBD1. Germline values: CDR1 MNHEY, CDR2 SVGAGI. The CDR3 is 13 amino acids. Losses at the gene ends were 2 bases for V and 6 bases for J; bases not matched to a gene: 2. The CDR3 nucleotides are TGTGCCAGCAGTTACCCAGGGGGCCATGGCTACACCTTC. Its protein product is CASSYPGGHGYTF.

The J gene is TRBJ2-6, the V gene TRBV30; D remains ambiguous. The CDR3 is 14 residues long. Trimming cost V 3 bases and J 0 bases, with 6 bases left between them. Germline V CDR1 and CDR2: GTSNPN, SVGIG (reference sequence). The CDR3 bases are TGTGCCTGGAGCGTTGGCTCTGGGGCCAACGTCCTGACTTTC. This sequence encodes CAWSVGSGANVLTF. The complete variable domain, with remaining parts taken from reference TRBV30 and TRBJ2-6, reads SQTIHQWPATLVQPVGSPLSLECTVEGTSNPNLYWYRQAAGRGLQLLFYSVGIGQISSEVPQNLSASRPQDRQFILSSKKLLLSDSGFYLCAWSVGSGANVLTFGAGSRLTVL.

This chain links TRBV4-3 with TRBJ1-2, with 12 positions matching TRBD1. J gave up 3 bases and V 4 bases, and 3 bases lay outside the gene matches. The CDR3 covers 15 residues. Looked up from germline, CDR1 is LGHNA and CDR2 is YSLEER. The CDR3 spells CASSRGQGADYGYTF. The CDR3 DNA sequence: TGCGCCAGCAGCCGGGGACAGGGGGCGGACTATGGCTACACCTTC.

The chain uses TRBV13 and TRBJ2-1; TRBD2 matches 8 bases. The J segment lost 7 bases and the V segment lost 1 base, leaving 6 bases of the junction unmatched. CDR3 length: 15 residues. Germline loops: CDR1 PRHDT, CDR2 FYEKMQ (reference sequence). The CDR3 DNA follows: TGTGCCAGCAGCTTAGCCCGGGGGGGCCTGAATGAGCAGTTCTTC. It is translated as CASSLARGGLNEQFF.

The CDR3 coding sequence is TGCGCCAGCAGCTTGGCCACGGACTACGAGCAGTACTTC. Its protein is CASSLATDYEQYF. The V gene is TRBV5-1, the J gene TRBJ2-7; D is unresolved. The CDR3 contains 13 residues. The germline gives CDR1 SGHRS, CDR2 YFSETQ. Trimming took off 0 bases at V and 3 bases at J, with 7 bases between the two ends.

The genes are TRBV7-6 and TRBJ2-2, with TRBD2 as a possible D gene (5 bases). The V end lost 6 bases, the J end lost 5 bases, and 13 bases lay between the germline ends. The germline gives CDR1 SGHVS, CDR2 FNYEAQ. The CDR3 contains 14 residues. As DNA, the CDR3 is TGTGCCAGCAGATATAGAGCGGTAACCGGGGAGCTGTTTTTT. Protein product: CASRYRAVTGELFF.

The gene calls are TRBV10-3 and TRBJ1-2; D gene uncertain. V was trimmed by 0 bases and J by 6 bases, leaving 8 bases between them. CDR1 is ENHRY, CDR2 SYGVKD, per germline. This CDR3 spans 13 amino acids. CDR3 coding DNA: TGTGCCATCAGTGAGTCGAAGGGAAATGGCTACACCTTC. This gives the protein CAISESKGNGYTF.

The chain recombines TRBV19 with TRBJ2-1; D remains ambiguous. The CDR3 contains 13 residues. The germline CDR1 and CDR2 sequences are LNHDA and SQIVND (reference sequence). V lost 3 bases to trimming and J lost 1 base, with 4 bases between them. The CDR3 reads CASSMKSYNEQFF. In DNA form, the CDR3 reads TGTGCCAGTAGTATGAAGTCCTACAATGAGCAGTTCTTC.